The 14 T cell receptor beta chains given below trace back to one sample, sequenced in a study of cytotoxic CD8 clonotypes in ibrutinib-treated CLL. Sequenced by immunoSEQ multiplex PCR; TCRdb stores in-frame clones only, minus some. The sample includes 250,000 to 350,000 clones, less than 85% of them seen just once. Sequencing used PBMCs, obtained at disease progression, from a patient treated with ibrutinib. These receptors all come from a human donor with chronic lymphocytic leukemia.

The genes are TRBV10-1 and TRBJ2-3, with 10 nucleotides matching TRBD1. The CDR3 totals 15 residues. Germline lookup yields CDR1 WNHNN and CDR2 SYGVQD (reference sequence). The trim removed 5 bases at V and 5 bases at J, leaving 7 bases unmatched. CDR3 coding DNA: TGCGCCAGCAGTACCGGGACAGGGGTGATAGATACGCAGTATTTT. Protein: CASSTGTGVIDTQYF.

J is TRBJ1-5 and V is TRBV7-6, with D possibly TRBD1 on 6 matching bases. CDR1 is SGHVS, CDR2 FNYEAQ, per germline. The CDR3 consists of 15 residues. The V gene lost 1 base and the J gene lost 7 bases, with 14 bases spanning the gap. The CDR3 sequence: CASSLVGGPGQPQHF. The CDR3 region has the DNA TGTGCCAGCAGCTTAGTTGGGGGGCCGGGGCAGCCCCAGCATTTT.

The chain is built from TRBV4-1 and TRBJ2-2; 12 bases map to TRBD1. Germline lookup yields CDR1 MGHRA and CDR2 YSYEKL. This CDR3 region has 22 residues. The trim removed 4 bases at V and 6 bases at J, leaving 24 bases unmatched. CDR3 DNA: TGCGCCAGCAGCCTGGGACCTACCGGGACAGGGGGCGCCAGTGAAGGTCCCGGGGAGCTGTTTTTT. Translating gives CASSLGPTGTGGASEGPGELFF.

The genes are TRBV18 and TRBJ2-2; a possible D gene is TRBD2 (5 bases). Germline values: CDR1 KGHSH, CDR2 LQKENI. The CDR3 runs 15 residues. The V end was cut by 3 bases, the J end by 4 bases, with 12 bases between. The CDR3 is CASSPPRRITGELFF. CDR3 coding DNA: TGTGCCAGCTCACCCCCTAGGAGGATCACCGGGGAGCTGTTTTTT.

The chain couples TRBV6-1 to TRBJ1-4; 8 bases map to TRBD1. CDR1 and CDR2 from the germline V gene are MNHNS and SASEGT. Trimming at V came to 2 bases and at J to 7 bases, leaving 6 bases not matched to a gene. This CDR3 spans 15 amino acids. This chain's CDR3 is CASSELRGRVEKLFF. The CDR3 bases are TGTGCCAGCAGTGAACTCAGGGGGCGCGTTGAAAAACTGTTTTTT.

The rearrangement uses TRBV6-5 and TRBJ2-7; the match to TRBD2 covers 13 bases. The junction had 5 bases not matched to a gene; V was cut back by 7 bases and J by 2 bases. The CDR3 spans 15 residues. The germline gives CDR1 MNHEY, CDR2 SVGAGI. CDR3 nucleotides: TGTGCCAGCACCAGACTAGCGGGAGGACCCTACGAGCAGTACTTC. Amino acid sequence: CASTRLAGGPYEQYF.

In nucleotides, the CDR3 is TGTGCCAGCAGTTTTGGGGCGGGAGCTGAGACCCAGTACTTC. The encoded protein is CASSFGAGAETQYF. This chain joins TRBV27 and TRBJ2-5; 7 bases fit TRBD2. V gave up 3 bases and J gave up 5 bases; unmatched junction bases: 6. The CDR3 is 14 amino acids. Germline V lookup: CDR1 MNHEY, CDR2 SMNVEV (reference sequence).

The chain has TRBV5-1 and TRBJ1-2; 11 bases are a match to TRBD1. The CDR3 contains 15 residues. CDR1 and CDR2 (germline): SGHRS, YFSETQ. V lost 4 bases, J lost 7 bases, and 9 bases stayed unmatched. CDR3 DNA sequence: TGCGCCAGCAGCCCTCGGACAGGGGGCGAGGGTGGCTACACCTTC. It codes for CASSPRTGGEGGYTF.

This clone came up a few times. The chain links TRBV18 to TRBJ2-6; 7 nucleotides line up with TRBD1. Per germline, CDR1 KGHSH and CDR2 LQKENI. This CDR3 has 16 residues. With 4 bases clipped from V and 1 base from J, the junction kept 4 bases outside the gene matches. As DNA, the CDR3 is TGTGCCAGCTCACTTAGACAGGGATCTGGGGCCAACGTCCTGACTTTC. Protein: CASSLRQGSGANVLTF. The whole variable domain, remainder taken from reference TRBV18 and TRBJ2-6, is NAGVMQNPRHLVRRRGQEARLRCSPMKGHSHVYWYRQLPEEGLKFMVYLQKENIIDESGMPKERFSAEFPKEGPSILRIQQVVRGDSAAYFCASSLRQGSGANVLTFGAGSRLTVL.

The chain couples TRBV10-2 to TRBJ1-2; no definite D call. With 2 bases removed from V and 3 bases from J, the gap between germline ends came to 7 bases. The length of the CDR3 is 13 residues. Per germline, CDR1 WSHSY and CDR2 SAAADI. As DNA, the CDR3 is TGCGCCAGCAGTGAGACGGGGTACTATGGCTACACCTTC. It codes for CASSETGYYGYTF.

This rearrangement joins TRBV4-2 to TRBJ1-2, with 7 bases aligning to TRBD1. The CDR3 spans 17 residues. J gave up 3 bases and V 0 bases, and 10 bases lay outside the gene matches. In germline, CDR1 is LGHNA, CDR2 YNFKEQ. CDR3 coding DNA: TGTGCCAGCAGCCAAGAGAGGGGACAGAGTAATTACTATGGCTACACCTTC. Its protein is CASSQERGQSNYYGYTF.

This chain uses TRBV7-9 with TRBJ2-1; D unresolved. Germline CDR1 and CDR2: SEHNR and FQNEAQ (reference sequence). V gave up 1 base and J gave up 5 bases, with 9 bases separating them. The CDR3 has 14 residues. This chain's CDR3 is CASSLGVSDNEQFF. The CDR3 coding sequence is TGTGCCAGCAGCTTAGGAGTTTCCGACAATGAGCAGTTCTTC.

The CDR3 DNA follows: TGTGCCAGCAGCTTAACCCCGGCAGGCGCCAACCCCCAAGAGACCCAGTACTTC. The encoded protein is CASSLTPAGANPQETQYF. The rearrangement uses TRBV13 and TRBJ2-5; D unresolved. The germline gives CDR1 PRHDT, CDR2 FYEKMQ (reference sequence). V was shortened by 2 bases and J by 1 base, with 20 bases between the two germline ends. The CDR3 contains 18 residues.

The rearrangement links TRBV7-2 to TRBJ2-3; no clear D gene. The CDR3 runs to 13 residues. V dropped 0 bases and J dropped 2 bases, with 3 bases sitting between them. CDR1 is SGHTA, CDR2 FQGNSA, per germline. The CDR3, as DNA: TGTGCCAGCAGCTTAGCTTACACAGATACGCAGTATTTT. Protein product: CASSLAYTDTQYF.